This section outlines one T cell receptor beta chain sequence together with its context. The antigen is unknown. The source of the sample is a study of OX40 agonist ivuxolimab in advanced cancers. Findings of the study overall: Partial responders at 0.1-3.0 mg/kg had among the lowest clonal expansion.

The CDR3 has 15 amino acids. The ends were cut back, 3 bases at V and 3 bases at J, with 13 bases in the middle. Germline CDR1 SGHRS, CDR2 YFSETQ. Profiling relied on immunoSEQ multiplex PCR, and the TCRdb table lists in-frame clones only, not all of them. This repertoire shows more than 70,000 clones, roughly 86% found once; its top ten account for 25%. This chain joins TRBV5-1 and TRBJ2-1; possible D gene TRBD1, 7 bases. The TCR was taken from an adult with an advanced solid tumor such as melanoma, head and neck, liver or kidney cancer. This specimen was CD4+ or CD8+ T cells sorted from blood, taken in a trial of the OX40 agonist ivuxolimab. For the CDR3, the DNA is TGCGCCAGCAGCTATCAGGGGGGCGTCTACAATGAGCAGTTCTTC. Residues: CASSYQGGVYNEQFF.